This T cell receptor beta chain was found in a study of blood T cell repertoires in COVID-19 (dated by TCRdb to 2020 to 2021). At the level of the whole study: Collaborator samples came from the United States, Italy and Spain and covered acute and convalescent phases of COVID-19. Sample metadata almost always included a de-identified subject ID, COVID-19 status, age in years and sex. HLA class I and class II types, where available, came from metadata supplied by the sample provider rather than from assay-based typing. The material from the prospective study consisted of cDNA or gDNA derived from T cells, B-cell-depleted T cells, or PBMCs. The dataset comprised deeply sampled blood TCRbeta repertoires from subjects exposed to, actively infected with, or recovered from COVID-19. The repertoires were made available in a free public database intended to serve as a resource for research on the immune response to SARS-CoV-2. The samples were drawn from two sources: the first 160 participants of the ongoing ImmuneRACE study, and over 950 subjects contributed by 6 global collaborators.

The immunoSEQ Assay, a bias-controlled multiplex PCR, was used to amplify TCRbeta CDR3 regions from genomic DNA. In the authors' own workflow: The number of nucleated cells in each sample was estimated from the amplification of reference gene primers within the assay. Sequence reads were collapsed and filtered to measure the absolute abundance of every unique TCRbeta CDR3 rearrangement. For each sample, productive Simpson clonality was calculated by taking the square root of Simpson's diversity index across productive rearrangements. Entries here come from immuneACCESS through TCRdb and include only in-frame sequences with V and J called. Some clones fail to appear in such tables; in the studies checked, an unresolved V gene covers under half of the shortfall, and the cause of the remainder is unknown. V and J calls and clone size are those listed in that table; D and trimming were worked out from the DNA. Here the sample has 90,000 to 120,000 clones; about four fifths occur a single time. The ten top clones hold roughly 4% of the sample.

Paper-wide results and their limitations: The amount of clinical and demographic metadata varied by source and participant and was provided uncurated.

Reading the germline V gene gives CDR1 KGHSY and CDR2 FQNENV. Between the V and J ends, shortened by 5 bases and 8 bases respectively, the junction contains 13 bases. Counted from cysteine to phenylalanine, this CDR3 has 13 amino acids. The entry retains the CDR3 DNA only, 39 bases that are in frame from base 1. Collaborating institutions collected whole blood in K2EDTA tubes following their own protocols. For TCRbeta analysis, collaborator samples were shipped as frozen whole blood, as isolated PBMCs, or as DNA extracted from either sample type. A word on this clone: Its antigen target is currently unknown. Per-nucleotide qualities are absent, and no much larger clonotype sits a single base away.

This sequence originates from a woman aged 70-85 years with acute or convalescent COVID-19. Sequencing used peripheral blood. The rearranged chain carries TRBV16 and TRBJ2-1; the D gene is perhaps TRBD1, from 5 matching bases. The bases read TGTGCCAGCAGCGCGTCAGGGATCCATGAGCAGTTCTTC. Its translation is CASSASGIHEQFF.